What follows is one T cell receptor beta chain and its context. Its antigen is as yet unknown. This sample was taken from a study of cytotoxic CD8 clonotypes in ibrutinib-treated CLL. Profiling relied on immunoSEQ multiplex PCR, and the TCRdb table lists in-frame clones only, not all of them. The table shows fewer than 400,000 clones, with approximately 67% occurring only once. The J segment lost 4 bases and the V segment lost 2 bases, leaving 6 bases of the junction unmatched. This CDR3 comprises 15 residues. The germline V gene encodes CDR1 KGHSH and CDR2 LQKENI. Overall study results and limits: Baseline values of clonality outstripped age-matched healthy donors and followed circulating CD8+ T-cell counts.

Material: PBMCs, obtained after 36 months of ibrutinib treatment. The chain uses TRBV18 and TRBJ2-7, with 9 nucleotides matching TRBD2. The clonotype was recovered from a human donor with chronic lymphocytic leukemia. The CDR3 protein is CASSPGAGGVYEQYF. Written as DNA, the CDR3 is TGTGCCAGCTCACCAGGCGCGGGAGGGGTGTACGAGCAGTACTTC.